Reported below is one T cell receptor (beta chain). This CDR3 spans 15 amino acids. V gave up 3 bases and J gave up 2 bases, with 12 bases separating them. In germline, CDR1 is KGHSH, CDR2 LQKENI. The record originates from a study of blood T cell repertoires in COVID-19. Study background: Donors in the United States, Italy and Spain gave samples during acute or convalescent COVID-19. The analysed material was cDNA or gDNA that came from T cells, B-cell-depleted T cells, or PBMCs.

As handled by the study authors: It was from reference gene primer amplification that nucleated cell counts were estimated. Using immunoSEQ multiplex PCR, the repertoire was profiled, and TCRdb retains in-frame clones only, with some absent. The V and J calls and clone size come from that table; D and trimming were worked out from the DNA. Here the sample spans under 45,000 clones, about 80% being singletons. The TCR originated in a human donor with acute or convalescent COVID-19. The donor label of this sample is uncertain. Sequencing used peripheral blood. V and J are TRBV18 and TRBJ2-3; D ambiguous. CDR3 loop: CASSPGGRYTDTQYF. For the CDR3, the DNA is TGTGCCAGCTCACCTGGCGGCAGATACACAGATACGCAGTATTTT.